The clone carrying this T cell receptor beta chain was counted only a few times. The target antigen is unknown. The sample is drawn from a study of beta chain features in type 1 diabetes. Regarding the study as a whole: The study found moderately but significantly shorter TCRB CDR3s in all four CD4+ subsets of Type 1 diabetes patients.

The isolated RNA, all of it, was reverse transcribed, so expressed TCRB transcripts were what got sequenced. TCRdb's copy holds only in-frame clones and misses some; the assay was immunoSEQ multiplex PCR. In the table there are 250,000 to 350,000 clones, roughly an eighth of which are singletons. The J segment lost 9 bases and the V segment lost 3 bases, leaving 7 bases of the junction unmatched. Per the germline V gene, CDR1 is SGHRS and CDR2 is YFSETQ. The CDR3 extends over 16 amino acids. Input material: naive CD4+ T cells from blood. The chain couples TRBV5-1 to TRBJ2-6; 12 bases agree with TRBD2. The TCR was taken from a man aged 25 to 40 with type 1 diabetes. Here the CDR3 DNA reads TGCGCCAGCAGCTCGCCCGGACTAGCGGGGATCAACGTCCTGACTTTC. It translates to CASSSPGLAGINVLTF.